This entry lists 24 T cell receptor beta chains sequenced from one sample in a study of tumor and adjacent non-tumor tissue in lung cancer (dated 2018 in TCRdb). RNA was isolated from bulk, unsorted tissue, and RNA quality was assessed with a NanoDrop ND-1000 and an Agilent 2100. Distant non-tumor tissue taken more than 3 cm from the tumor edge was used as the normal lung sample. Library preparation was by multiplex PCR. Sequenced on an Illumina HiSeq 2500. TCRbeta libraries were constructed through three rounds of nested PCR with primers (Table S4) according to protocols modified from ARM-PCR. Starting from the raw public reads, TCRdb applied fastp trimming at Q25, assembled clones with MiXCR and retained in-frame beta chains. All rows with the same CDR3 protein become a single entry with the most common DNA and genes. Across this sample there are about 98,000 distinct CDR3 sequences, with 80% seen only once. The ten largest clones take up 30% of the sample.

Material: distant non-tumor lung tissue. The receptors stem from a man aged 55-75 years with small cell lung cancer.

Remarks on this clonotype: A much larger clone lies a single base off, so this may be a read error. The chain links TRBV24-1 to TRBJ1-5; D uncertain. CDR1 and CDR2 (germline): KGHDR, SFDVKD. The CDR3 has 16 amino acids. V gave up 4 bases and J gave up 1 base, with 13 bases separating them. The CDR3 bases are TGTGCCACCAGTGAGCCCGAGACACCGAGCAATCAGCCCCAGCATTTT. Protein sequence: CATSEPETPSNQPQHF.

Points on this clonotype: This likely comes from a read error, as the CDR3 has no conserved phenylalanine or tryptophan at its end. This chain connects TRBV11-1 to TRBJ2-1, with a weak D call TRBD2 (5 bases). Germline-derived CDR1 and CDR2 are SGHAT and FQDESV (reference sequence). The CDR3 length is 16 residues. CDR3 DNA: TGTGCCAGCAGCTTCGTAGCGAGAGGCCCCTACGATGAGCAGTTCTTA. This sequence encodes CASSFVARGPYDEQFL.

This chain uses TRBV4-2 with TRBJ2-3; D might be TRBD2 (5 bases). V gave up 0 bases and J gave up 5 bases, with 12 bases separating them. CDR3 length: 15 amino acids. Germline V CDR1 and CDR2: LGHNA, YNFKEQ. The CDR3 loop reads CASSQDWRRQDTQYF. CDR3 bases: TGTGCCAGCAGCCAAGACTGGAGGAGGCAAGATACGCAGTATTTT.

The rearrangement links TRBV12-3 or TRBV12-4 to TRBJ2-1, with 7 bases that match TRBD1. The CDR3 covers 14 residues. The CDR3 DNA reads as TGTCCCAACAGTTCCGGGACAGAACACAATGAGCAGTTCTTC. Translation gives CPNSSGTEHNEQFF.

This clonotype was observed once. A much more abundant neighbour one base away suggests this may be a read error. The chain couples TRBV20-1 to TRBJ2-3, with 13 nucleotides matching TRBD2. CDR1 and CDR2 (germline): DFQATT, SNEGSKA (reference sequence). CDR3 length: 17 amino acids. The CDR3 DNA reads TGCAGTGCTAGGAAACCGACTAGCGGGAGGTCTTCAGATAGGCAGTATTTT. Translation gives CSARKPTSGRSSDRQYF.

To note about this clonotype: Compared with germline, one end of the junction differs, possibly owing to a read error. V gene TRBV6-2 or TRBV6-3 combines with J gene TRBJ1-4; possible D gene TRBD1, 5 bases. This CDR3 contains 14 residues. Germline CDR1 reads MNHEY; CDR2 reads SVGEGT. Here the CDR3 reads CASRLDSIYEKLFF. CDR3 in DNA: TGTGCCAGCAGACTTGACAGCATCTATGAAAAACTATTTTTT.

The CDR3 loop is CASSPGQTIHYF. The CDR3 DNA follows: TGCGCCAGCAGCCCCGGGCAGACGATACACTACTTC. The chain carries TRBV5-1 and TRBJ2-7; D is ambiguous. The germline gives CDR1 SGHRS, CDR2 YFSETQ. The CDR3 consists of 12 residues. V was cut by 4 bases and J by 13 bases, with 18 bases left in between.

Note on this clonotype: The junction does not match germline at one end; this may be a read error. This chain joins TRBV12-3 or TRBV12-4 and TRBJ1-1; no reliable D call. There are 17 residues in the CDR3. The DNA of the CDR3 is TGTGCCAGCAGTAAGAAGTTTGTCGGGATTGCCCACACTGATGCTTTCTTT. Protein: CASSKKFVGIAHTDAFF.

Comment on this clonotype: Just one base apart from a much larger clone, this may be a read error. The genes are TRBV7-8 and TRBJ1-1; 7 bases are a match to TRBD1. CDR1 is SGHVS and CDR2 is FQNEAQ in the germline V gene. With V trimmed by 5 bases and J by 8 bases, 8 bases remained unmatched. This CDR3 is built from 13 residues. CDR3 nucleotides: TGTGCCAGCAGCCCAGGGGGTGAGAGGGAAGCTTTCTTT. As protein: CASSPGGEREAFF.

For this clonotype: A much larger clone sits a single nucleotide away, making a read error possible. This chain links TRBV20-1 with TRBJ2-1; 7 bases line up with TRBD1. This CDR3 is 16 amino acids long. Germline loops: CDR1 DFQATT, CDR2 SNEGSKA (reference sequence). The trim removed 3 bases at V and 3 bases at J, leaving 11 bases unmatched. The CDR3 DNA sequence: TGCAGTGCTAGGTTCTCCGGGACAGATAACTACAATGAGCAGTTCTTC. This gives the protein CSARFSGTDNYNEQFF.

A note on this clonotype: Being one base from a much bigger clone, this may be a read error. This rearrangement joins TRBV20-1 to TRBJ2-7; unclear D gene. The CDR3 loop spans 12 amino acids. Germline CDR1 reads DFQATT; CDR2 reads SNEGSKA (reference sequence). Here the CDR3 DNA reads TGCAGTGCTAGAGGCCAAAACTACGATCAGTACTTC. It codes for CSARGQNYDQYF.

With respect to this clonotype: A much larger clone differs by one base, so this may be a read error. The genes are TRBV7-9 and TRBJ2-3; the D gene is possibly TRBD2 (5 bases). This CDR3 contains 15 residues. Per the germline V gene, CDR1 is SEHNR and CDR2 is FQNEAQ (reference sequence). CDR3 sequence (DNA): TGTGCCAGCAGGGGCTTCGCGGCTAGCACAAATACGCAGTATTTT. It specifies CASRGFAASTNTQYF.

With regard to this clonotype: The junction and the germline gene differ at one end; a read error may be behind it. The J gene is TRBJ2-2, the V gene TRBV6-1; 7 bases are shared with TRBD2. This CDR3 comprises 12 residues. Germline V gives CDR1 MNHNS, CDR2 SASEGT. The CDR3 DNA is TGTACTAGCGTGAGATACACAGGGGAGCTGTTTTTT. Translating it yields CTSVRYTGELFF.

This clonotype has only one observation. The germline gene is not matched at one end of the junction; a read error may be the cause. V gene TRBV10-2 combines with J gene TRBJ1-2; D gene uncertain. In germline, CDR1 is WSHSY, CDR2 SAAADI. The CDR3 runs 15 residues. The CDR3 loop is CASSDCRRTNYGYTF. CDR3 nucleotide sequence: TGCGCCAGCAGTGATTGTCGGCGGACTAACTATGGCTATACCTTC.

The V and J genes are TRBV7-8 and TRBJ2-3; D not resolved. This CDR3 is 17 amino acids long. Germline values: CDR1 SGHVS, CDR2 FQNEAQ. V was cut by 2 bases and J by 0 bases, with 15 bases left in between. The CDR3 sequence: CASSLWAEPASTDTQYF. CDR3 sequence (DNA): TGTGCCAGCAGCTTATGGGCGGAGCCTGCTAGCACAGATACGCAGTATTTT.

Of note for this clonotype: A read error is likely, as this CDR3 ends without the conserved phenylalanine or tryptophan. The genes are TRBV29-1 and TRBJ2-7; weak D call: TRBD1 (6 bases). With 3 bases removed from V and 5 bases from J, the gap between germline ends came to 14 bases. Germline CDR1 reads SQVTM; CDR2 reads ANQGSEA. The CDR3 is made up of 13 amino acids. The CDR3 is CSVEDQGNNEQYS. The CDR3 DNA reads as TGCAGCGTTGAGGACCAGGGGAACAACGAGCAGTACTCC.

About this clonotype itself: One base away lies a much larger clone, so this may be a sequencing read error. The genes are TRBV5-1 and TRBJ2-1, with D possibly TRBD2 on 5 matching bases. V shed 0 bases and J shed 14 bases, with 15 bases lying between them. CDR1 is SGHRS, CDR2 YFSETQ, per germline. The CDR3 contains 13 residues. CDR3 amino acids: CASSLADEGIEFF. The CDR3 DNA reads TGCGCCAGCAGCTTGGCGGACGAGGGTATTGAGTTCTTC. The whole variable domain, remainder taken from reference TRBV5-1 and TRBJ2-1, is KAGVTQTPRYLIKTRGQQVTLSCSPISGHRSVSWYQQTPGQGLQFLFEYFSETQRNKGNFPGRFSGRQFSNSRSEMNVSTLELGDSALYLCASSLADEGIEFFGPGTRLTVL.

Concerning this clonotype itself: The CDR3 does not close with the conserved phenylalanine or tryptophan, likely indicating a read error. The chain links TRBV20-1 to TRBJ2-7; 13 bases line up with TRBD2. Germline V gene data show CDR1 as DFQATT and CDR2 as SNEGSKA (reference sequence). V shed 0 bases, J shed 4 bases, and the junction held 9 bases outside the gene matches. There are 17 residues in the CDR3. CDR3 in amino acids: CSARDDRTSGGLYEQYS. The CDR3 DNA sequence: TGCAGTGCTAGAGATGATCGGACTAGCGGGGGTCTATACGAGCAGTACTCC.

On this clonotype: This is likely a read error, given that the CDR3 carries no conserved phenylalanine or tryptophan at its end. CDR3 amino acids: CAWSARESEAFS. CDR3 in DNA: TGTGCCTGGAGTGCCCGGGAGTCTGAAGCTTTCTCT. This chain joins TRBV30 and TRBJ1-1; D uncertain. The length of the CDR3 is 12 residues. Trimming left V 1 base short and J 6 bases short, with 9 bases between. Per germline, CDR1 GTSNPN and CDR2 SVGIG (reference sequence).

As concerns this clonotype: Because the CDR3's place on the DNA is in doubt, the DNA is left out and the CDR3 is given as listed by TCRdb. The chain employs TRBV20-1 and TRBJ1-1; the tabulated D call, TRBD1, remains unverified against the DNA. CDR1 and CDR2 from the germline V gene are DFQATT and SNEGSKA (reference sequence). The CDR3 spans 12 residues, counting both ends. CDR3 sequence reads: CCAWGSCTEAFF.

The rearrangement uses TRBV20-1 and TRBJ1-2; TRBD1 matches at 7 bases. This CDR3 region has 14 residues. The germline V gene has CDR1 DFQATT and CDR2 SNEGSKA (reference sequence). V lost 2 bases to trimming and J lost 2 bases; unmatched junction nucleotides: 5. CDR3 in amino acids: CSARSQGQNYGYTF. The CDR3 DNA follows: TGCAGTGCTAGATCGCAGGGACAGAACTATGGCTACACCTTC.

A note on this clonotype: This CDR3 is missing its conserved last phenylalanine or tryptophan, likely due to a read error. The genes are TRBV4-1 and TRBJ1-2; D gene uncertain. V shed 4 bases and J shed 2 bases, with 14 bases lying between them. This CDR3 has 15 residues. The germline V gene encodes CDR1 MGHRA and CDR2 YSYEKL. Written as DNA, the CDR3 is TGCGCCAGCAGCCCACCCGGACGGATAAACTATGGCTACACCCTC. Translation: CASSPPGRINYGYTL.

Notes on this clonotype: Sequence at one end of the junction differs from germline and may be a read error. The rearrangement joins TRBV11-2 to TRBJ2-1, with TRBD2 as a possible D gene (5 bases). From germline, CDR1 is SGHAT and CDR2 FQNNGV. CDR3 length equals 13 residues. The CDR3 loop reads CASSLRGNNQQLF. Written as DNA, the CDR3 is TGTGCTAGCAGCTTACGAGGGAACAATCAGCAGCTCTTC.

This clonotype was found many times. The chain joins TRBV6-6 to TRBJ1-2; TRBD1 agrees at 10 bases. Germline CDR1 MNHNY, CDR2 SVGAGI (reference sequence). The CDR3 is made up of 16 amino acids. The V segment lost 0 bases and the J segment 6 bases; nucleotides outside the gene matches: 7. The CDR3 coding sequence is TGTGCCAGCAGTTACTCAGCGGGACAGGGGATCGATGGCTACACCTTC. Its translation is CASSYSAGQGIDGYTF.